These 3 T cell receptor beta chains originate from one sample sequenced in a study of identical twins. From the 5' RACE reads, TCRdb called clonotypes with MiXCR, one entry per CDR3 protein. The table has 400,000 to 500,000 distinct CDR3 sequences, approximately 17% seen once. Sequenced: naive T cells sorted from blood. These TCRs come from a man aged 45-65 years in good health.

This clonotype has only a few counts. In DNA form, the CDR3 reads TGCGCCAGCAGCCGTGGGACCGCACAGGGGTACGGCTACACCTTC. Its translation: CASSRGTAQGYGYTF. The chain couples TRBV5-1 to TRBJ1-2; 7 bases map to TRBD1. Trimming removed 4 bases from V and 8 bases from J; junction bases left unmatched: 14. The germline V gene encodes CDR1 SGHRS and CDR2 YFSETQ. The CDR3 length is 15 residues.

This clonotype has just a few counts. The chain links TRBV4-1 to TRBJ2-7; maybe TRBD1 (6 bases). CDR3 length: 15 amino acids. V was clipped by 0 bases and J by 2 bases, with 11 bases between them. CDR1 and CDR2 (germline): MGHRA, YSYEKL. This CDR3 is CASSQEDSPTYEQYF. As DNA, the CDR3 is TGCGCCAGCAGCCAAGAGGACAGCCCAACCTACGAGCAGTACTTC.

The rearrangement uses TRBV7-2 and TRBJ2-3; D may be TRBD1 or TRBD2 (5 bases each). The V gene lost 5 bases and the J gene lost 2 bases, with 11 bases spanning the gap. The CDR3 is 14 residues long. Germline CDR1 reads SGHTA; CDR2 reads FQGNSA. The CDR3 reads CASSALGPTDTQYF. As DNA, the CDR3 is TGTGCCAGCAGCGCACTGGGACCCACAGATACGCAGTATTTT.